This T cell receptor (beta chain) is from a study of T cells expressing NK-cell markers. Study overall: Underlying the TCR beta repertoires were sorted CD3+CD56+NKG2C+, CD3+CD56+NKG2C- and CD3+CD56-NKG2C+ T cells.

The cDNA for TCR beta came from 5'RACE template switching with UMIs. Reprocessing the 5' RACE reads, TCRdb reports a single entry for every CDR3 protein and omits DNA. The sample table includes 160,000 or so distinct CDR3 sequences. The study's findings and limits: Among four donors, these clonotypes also ranked first in the CD3+CD56-NKG2C+ fraction.

Notes on this clonotype: No antigen is known for it.

The sample comprised blood T cells: a sorted CD56 or NKG2C T cell subset, CD4+ or CD8+ T cells, or bulk PBMC T cells (not recorded which). The clonotype originates from a woman aged 18-70 years in good health.

The CDR3 sequence is CASSLADGLAGGYEQYF. The chain employs TRBV7-6 and TRBJ2-7; without DNA, the TCRdb call of TRBD2 cannot be checked. CDR3 length: 17 residues. Germline V CDR1 and CDR2: SGHVS, FNYEAQ.